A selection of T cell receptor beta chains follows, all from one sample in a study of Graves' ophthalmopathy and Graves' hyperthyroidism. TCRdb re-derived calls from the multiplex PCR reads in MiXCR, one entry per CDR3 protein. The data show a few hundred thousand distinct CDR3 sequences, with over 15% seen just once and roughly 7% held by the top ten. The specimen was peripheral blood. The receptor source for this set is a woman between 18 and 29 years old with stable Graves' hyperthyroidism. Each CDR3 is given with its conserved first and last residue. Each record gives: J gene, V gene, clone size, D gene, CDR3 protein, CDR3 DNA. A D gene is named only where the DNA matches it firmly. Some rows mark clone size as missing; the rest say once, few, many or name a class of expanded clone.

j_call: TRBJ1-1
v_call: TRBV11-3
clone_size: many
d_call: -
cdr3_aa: CASSLFPGRESEAFF
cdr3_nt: TGTGCCAGCAGCTTATTTCCGGGGAGAGAGTCTGAAGCTTTCTTT

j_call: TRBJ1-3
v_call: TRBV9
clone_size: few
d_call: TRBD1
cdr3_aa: CASSVEDRAGGNTIYF
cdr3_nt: TGTGCCAGCAGCGTAGAGGACAGGGCCGGGGGAAACACCATATATTTT

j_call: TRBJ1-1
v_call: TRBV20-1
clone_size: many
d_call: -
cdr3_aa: CSASNDAAIDEAFF
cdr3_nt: TGCAGTGCTAGTAACGACGCCGCTATCGATGAAGCTTTCTTT

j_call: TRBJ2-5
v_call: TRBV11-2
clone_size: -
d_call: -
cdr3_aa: CASSLVGGDQTQYF
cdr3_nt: TGTGCCAGCAGCTTAGTGGGCGGGGATCAGACCCAGTACTTC

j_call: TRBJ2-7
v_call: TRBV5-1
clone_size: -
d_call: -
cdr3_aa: CASSPVDSLDEQYF
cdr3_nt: TGCGCCAGCAGCCCCGTCGACAGTTTAGACGAGCAGTACTTC

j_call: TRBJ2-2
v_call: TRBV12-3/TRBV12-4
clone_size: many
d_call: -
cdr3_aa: CASSPPTHRGELFF
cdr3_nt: TGTGCCAGCAGTCCTCCGACCCATCGCGGGGAGCTGTTTTTT

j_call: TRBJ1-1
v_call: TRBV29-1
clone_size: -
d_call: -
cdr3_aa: CSVDRAGVDAEAFF
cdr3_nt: TGCAGCGTTGATCGGGCAGGGGTGGACGCTGAAGCTTTCTTT

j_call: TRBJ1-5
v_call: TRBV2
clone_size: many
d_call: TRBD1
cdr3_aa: CASSGTGGQPQHF
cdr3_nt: TGTGCCAGCAGTGGGACAGGGGGGCAGCCCCAGCATTTT

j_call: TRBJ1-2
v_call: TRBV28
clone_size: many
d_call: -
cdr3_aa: CASSLHMWGYTF
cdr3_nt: TGTGCCAGCAGTCTACACATGTGGGGCTACACCTTC

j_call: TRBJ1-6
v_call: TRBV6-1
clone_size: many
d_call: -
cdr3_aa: CAGRQSLPGALHF
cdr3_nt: TGTGCCGGCCGACAGTCTCTGCCAGGGGCCCTCCACTTT

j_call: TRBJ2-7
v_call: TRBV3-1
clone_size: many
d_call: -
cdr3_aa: CASSQGSEQYF
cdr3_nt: TGTGCCAGCAGCCAAGGCTCCGAGCAGTACTTC

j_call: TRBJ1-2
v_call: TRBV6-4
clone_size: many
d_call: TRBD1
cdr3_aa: CASSDEYRGNNGYTF
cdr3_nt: TGTGCCAGCAGTGACGAATACAGGGGAAATAATGGCTACACCTTC

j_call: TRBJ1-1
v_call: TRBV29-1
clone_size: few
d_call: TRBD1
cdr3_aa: CSVGGQGVSFF
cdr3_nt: TGCAGCGTCGGGGGACAGGGAGTTTCTTTCTTT

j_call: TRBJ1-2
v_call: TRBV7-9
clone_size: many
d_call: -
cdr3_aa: CASSPLFGYTF
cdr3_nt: TGTGCCAGCAGCCCCTTATTTGGCTACACCTTC

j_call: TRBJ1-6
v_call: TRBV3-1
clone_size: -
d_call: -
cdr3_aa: CASSQDGSAQALHF
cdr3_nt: TGTGCCAGCAGCCAAGATGGTTCGGCCCAGGCCCTCCACTTT

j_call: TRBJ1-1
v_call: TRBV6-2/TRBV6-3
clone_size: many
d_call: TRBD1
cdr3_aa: CASKHPGQVPEAFF
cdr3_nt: TGTGCCAGCAAACACCCCGGACAGGTCCCTGAAGCTTTCTTT

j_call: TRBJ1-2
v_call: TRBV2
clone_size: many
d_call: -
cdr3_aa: CASSELEFTRYGYTF
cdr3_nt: TGTGCCAGCAGTGAATTGGAGTTTACCCGGTATGGCTACACCTTC

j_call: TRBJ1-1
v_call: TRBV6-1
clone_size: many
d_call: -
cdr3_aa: CASSDRADTEAFF
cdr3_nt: TGTGCCAGCAGTGACAGGGCGGACACTGAAGCTTTCTTT

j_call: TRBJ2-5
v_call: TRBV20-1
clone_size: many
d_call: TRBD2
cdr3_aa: CSARLTSGPAQYF
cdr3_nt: TGCAGTGCCCGGCTGACTAGCGGACCGGCCCAGTACTTC

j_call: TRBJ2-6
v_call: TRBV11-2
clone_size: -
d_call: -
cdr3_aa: CASKGGPGANVLTF
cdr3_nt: TGTGCCAGCAAAGGGGGTCCTGGGGCCAACGTCCTGACTTTC

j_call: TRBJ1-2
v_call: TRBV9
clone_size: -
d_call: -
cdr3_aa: CASSPLDGYTF
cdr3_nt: TGTGCCAGCAGCCCCCTAGATGGCTACACCTTC

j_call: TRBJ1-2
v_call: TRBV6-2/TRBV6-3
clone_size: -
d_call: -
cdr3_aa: CASQDRANYGYTF
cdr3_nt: TGTGCCAGCCAAGACAGAGCTAACTATGGCTACACCTTC

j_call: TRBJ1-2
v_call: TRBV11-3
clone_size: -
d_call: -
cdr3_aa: CASSLERFAGYTF
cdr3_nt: TGTGCCAGCAGCTTAGAAAGGTTCGCTGGCTACACCTTC

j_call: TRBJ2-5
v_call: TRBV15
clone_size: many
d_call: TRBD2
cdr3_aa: CATSGVAGEGQYF
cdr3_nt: TGTGCCACCAGCGGGGTAGCGGGGGAGGGCCAGTACTTC

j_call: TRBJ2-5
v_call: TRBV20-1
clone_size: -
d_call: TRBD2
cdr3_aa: CSASPSGGAVETQYF
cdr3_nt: TGCAGTGCCAGCCCTAGCGGGGGGGCTGTAGAGACCCAGTACTTC